This TCR beta chain originates from a study of T-cell memory formation after mild COVID-19. TCRdb ran MiXCR on the 5' RACE reads and lists one entry per CDR3 protein. Among some 290,000 distinct CDR3 sequences listed, 15% to 20% were seen once. In its sample, this clonotype was seen many times. The origin of this receptor is a man between 18 and 35 years old who had mild COVID-19 (a few samples of this study predate the infection). Cell type and time point are not known. Material for sequencing was PBMCs or a T cell subset sorted from them (not recorded which).

CDR3 nucleotides: TGCGCCAGCAGCCGGGACACTGAAGCTTTCTTT. Translating gives CASSRDTEAFF. The J gene is TRBJ1-1, the V gene TRBV5-1; no firm D call. The germline gives CDR1 SGHRS, CDR2 YFSETQ. Trimming cost V 4 bases and J 3 bases, with 4 bases left between them. The CDR3 is made up of 11 amino acids.